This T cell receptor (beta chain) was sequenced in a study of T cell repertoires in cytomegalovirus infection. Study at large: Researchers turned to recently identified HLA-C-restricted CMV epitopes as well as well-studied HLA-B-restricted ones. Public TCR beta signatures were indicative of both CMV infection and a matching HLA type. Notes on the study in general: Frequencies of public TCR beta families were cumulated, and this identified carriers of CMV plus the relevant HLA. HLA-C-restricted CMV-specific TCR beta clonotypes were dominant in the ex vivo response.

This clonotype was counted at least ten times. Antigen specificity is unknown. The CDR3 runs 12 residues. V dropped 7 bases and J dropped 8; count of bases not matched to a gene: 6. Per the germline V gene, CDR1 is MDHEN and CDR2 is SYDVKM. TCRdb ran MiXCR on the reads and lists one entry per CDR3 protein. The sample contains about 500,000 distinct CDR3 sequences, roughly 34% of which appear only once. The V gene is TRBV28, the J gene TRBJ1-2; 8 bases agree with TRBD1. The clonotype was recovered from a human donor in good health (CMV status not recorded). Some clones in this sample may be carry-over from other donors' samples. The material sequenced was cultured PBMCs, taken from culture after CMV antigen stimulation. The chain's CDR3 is CASISRGLGYTF. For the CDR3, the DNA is TGTGCCAGCATCAGCAGGGGGCTAGGCTACACCTTC.